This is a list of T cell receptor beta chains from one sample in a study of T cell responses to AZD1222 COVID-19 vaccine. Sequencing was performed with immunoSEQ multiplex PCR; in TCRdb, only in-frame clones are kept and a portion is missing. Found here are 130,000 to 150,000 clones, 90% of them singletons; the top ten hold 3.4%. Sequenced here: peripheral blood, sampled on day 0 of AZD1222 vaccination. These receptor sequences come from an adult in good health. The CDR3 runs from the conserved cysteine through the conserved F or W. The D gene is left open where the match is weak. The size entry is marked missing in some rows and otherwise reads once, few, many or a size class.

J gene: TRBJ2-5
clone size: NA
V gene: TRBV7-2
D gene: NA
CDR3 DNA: TGTGCCAGCAGCTTAAACAGGGCAGTAGAGACCCAGTACTTC
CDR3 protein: CASSLNRAVETQYF

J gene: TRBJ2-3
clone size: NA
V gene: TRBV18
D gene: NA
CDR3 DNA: TGTGCCAGCTCACCGCTAGCCCGGGCTAGCACAGATACGCAGTATTTT
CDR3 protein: CASSPLARASTDTQYF

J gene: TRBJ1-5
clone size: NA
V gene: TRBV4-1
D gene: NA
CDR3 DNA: TGCGCCAGCAGCCGAGCGCAGGGGTTGGACAATCAGCCCCAGCATTTT
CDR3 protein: CASSRAQGLDNQPQHF

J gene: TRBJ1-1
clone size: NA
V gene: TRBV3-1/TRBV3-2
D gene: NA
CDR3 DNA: TGTGCCAGCAGCCAAGAGGCTTGCGATCCCCTGAACACTGAAGCTTTCTTT
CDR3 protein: CASSQEACDPLNTEAFF

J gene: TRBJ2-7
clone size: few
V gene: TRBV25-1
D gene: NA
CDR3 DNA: TGTGCCAGCAGTGAAAACTACGAGCAGTACTTC
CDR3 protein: CASSENYEQYF

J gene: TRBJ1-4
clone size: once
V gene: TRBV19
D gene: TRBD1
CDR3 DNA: TGTGCCAGTGCCGACAGGGGGCGTAATTTTAATGAAAAACTGTTTTTT
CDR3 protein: CASADRGRNFNEKLFF

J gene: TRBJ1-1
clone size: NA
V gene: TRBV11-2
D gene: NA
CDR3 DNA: TGTGCCAGCAGCTTAGACCTACACACTGAAGCTTTCTTT
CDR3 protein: CASSLDLHTEAFF

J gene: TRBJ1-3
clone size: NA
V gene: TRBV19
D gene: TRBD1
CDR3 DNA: TGTGCCAGTAGTAACGGACAGGGGGACGGCGGAAACACCATATATTTT
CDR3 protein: CASSNGQGDGGNTIYF

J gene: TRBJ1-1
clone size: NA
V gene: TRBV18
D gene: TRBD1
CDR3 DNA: TGTGCCAGCCTATTTACGAGACAGGGGTCCGCTGAAGCTTTCTTT
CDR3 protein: CASLFTRQGSAEAFF

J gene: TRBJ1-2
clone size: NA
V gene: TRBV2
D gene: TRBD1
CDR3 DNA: TGTGCCAGCAGCGCTTCAGTCGGACAGGGGGACTATGGCTACACCTTC
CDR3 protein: CASSASVGQGDYGYTF

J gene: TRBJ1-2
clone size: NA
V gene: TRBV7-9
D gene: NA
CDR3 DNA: TGTGCCAGCATAACGGTCAGGCAAAAGGGGGGGCATGGCTACACCTTC
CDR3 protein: CASITVRQKGGHGYTF

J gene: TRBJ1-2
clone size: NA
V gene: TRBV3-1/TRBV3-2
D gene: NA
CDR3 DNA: TGTGCCAGCAGCCAAGACGGGCGTGGCTACACCTTC
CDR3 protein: CASSQDGRGYTF

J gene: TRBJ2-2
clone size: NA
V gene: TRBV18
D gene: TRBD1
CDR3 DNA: TGTGCCAGCTCACCCCGGGACAGGGTGAACACCGGGGAGCTGTTTTTT
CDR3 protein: CASSPRDRVNTGELFF

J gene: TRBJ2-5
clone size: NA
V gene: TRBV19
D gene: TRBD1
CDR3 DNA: TGTGCCAGTAGGCCAGGGGGTTCGGGGGAGACCCAGTACTTC
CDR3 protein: CASRPGGSGETQYF

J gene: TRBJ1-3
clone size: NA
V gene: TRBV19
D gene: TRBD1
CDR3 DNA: TGTGCCAGTAGTACTGAGGACAGGCTCTCTGGAAACACCATATATTTT
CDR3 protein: CASSTEDRLSGNTIYF

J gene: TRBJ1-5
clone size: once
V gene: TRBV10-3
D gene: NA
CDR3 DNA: TGTGCCATCAGTGAGAATCAGGGGAATCAGCCCCAGCATTTT
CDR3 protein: CAISENQGNQPQHF

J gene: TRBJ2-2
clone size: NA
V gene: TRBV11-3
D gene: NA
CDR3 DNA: TGTGCCAGCAGCCTATCCGGGACTTCTCCCGGGGAGCTGTTTTTT
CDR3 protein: CASSLSGTSPGELFF

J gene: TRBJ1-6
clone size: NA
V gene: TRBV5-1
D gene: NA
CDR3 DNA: TGCGCCAGCAGCCTCCGGACCCAGACAGTTACAGACTCCTATAATTCACCCCTCCACTTT
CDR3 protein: CASSLRTQTVTDSYNSPLHF

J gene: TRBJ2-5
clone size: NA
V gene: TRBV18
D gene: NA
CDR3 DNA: TGTGCCAGCTCACCGGCCCCCCAAGAGACCCAGTACTTC
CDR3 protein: CASSPAPQETQYF

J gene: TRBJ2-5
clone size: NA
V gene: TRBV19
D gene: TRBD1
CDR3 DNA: TGTGCCAGTCGGCCTCACCTCGACAGGGAGGAGACCCAGTACTTC
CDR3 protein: CASRPHLDREETQYF

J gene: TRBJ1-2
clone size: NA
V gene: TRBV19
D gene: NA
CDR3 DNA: TGTGCCTGCAGGGGCAGGGAGAACTATGGCTACACCTTC
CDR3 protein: CACRGRENYGYTF

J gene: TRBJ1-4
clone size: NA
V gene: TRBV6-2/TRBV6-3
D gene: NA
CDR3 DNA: TGTGCCAGCAGTTCCGCCGGGACGGACAATGAAAAACTGTTTTTT
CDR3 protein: CASSSAGTDNEKLFF

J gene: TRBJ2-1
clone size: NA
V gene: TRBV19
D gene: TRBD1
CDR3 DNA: TGTGCCTCCCTCACCGTCGGACAGGGCCCCGAAAGGCAGTTCTTC
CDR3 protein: CASLTVGQGPERQFF

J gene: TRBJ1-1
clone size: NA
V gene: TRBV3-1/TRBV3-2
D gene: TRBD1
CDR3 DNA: TGTGCCAGCAGCCACCTCCTGGACAGGGGGCACGAAATGAACACTGAAGCTTTCTTT
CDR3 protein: CASSHLLDRGHEMNTEAFF

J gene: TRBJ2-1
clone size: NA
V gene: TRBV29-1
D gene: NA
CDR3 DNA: TGCAGCGTTGGATACGCCTACAATGAGCAGTTCTTC
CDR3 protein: CSVGYAYNEQFF

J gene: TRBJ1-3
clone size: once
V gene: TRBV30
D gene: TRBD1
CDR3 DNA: TGTGCCTGGGATGTTGGGACAGAGGCGGGGCACATATATTTT
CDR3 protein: CAWDVGTEAGHIYF

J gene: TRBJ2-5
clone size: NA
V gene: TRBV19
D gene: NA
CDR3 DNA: TGTGCCAGTAGTCGTCGTGGGCCGGGAACTTGGGAGACCCAGTACTTC
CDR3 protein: CASSRRGPGTWETQYF

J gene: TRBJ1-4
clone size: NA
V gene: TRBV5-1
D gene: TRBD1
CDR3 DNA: TGCGCCAGCAGCCCGGACAGGTGGGAAAAACTGTTTTTT
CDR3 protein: CASSPDRWEKLFF

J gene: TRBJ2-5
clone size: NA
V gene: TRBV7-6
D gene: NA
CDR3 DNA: TGTGCCAGCAGCTTAGCGGATGAGACCCAGTACTTC
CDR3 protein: CASSLADETQYF

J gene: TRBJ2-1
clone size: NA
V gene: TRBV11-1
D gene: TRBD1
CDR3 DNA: TGTGCCAGCAGCCCTGGACAGGGCAGGTATGAGCAGTTCTTC
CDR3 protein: CASSPGQGRYEQFF

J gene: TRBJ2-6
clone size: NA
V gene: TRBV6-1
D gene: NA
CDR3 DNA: TGTGCCAGCAGCGGAGCTAGAGCTGGGGCCAACGTCCTGACTTTC
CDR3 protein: CASSGARAGANVLTF

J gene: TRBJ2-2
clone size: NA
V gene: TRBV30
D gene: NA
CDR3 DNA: TGTGCCTGGAGGGAAACAGGGTCGAGCACCGGGGAGCTGTTTTTT
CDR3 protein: CAWRETGSSTGELFF

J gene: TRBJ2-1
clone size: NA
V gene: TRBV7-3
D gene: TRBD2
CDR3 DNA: TGTGCCAGCAGCCGAAGCGGGAGCTCCTACAATGAGCAGTTCTTC
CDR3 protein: CASSRSGSSYNEQFF

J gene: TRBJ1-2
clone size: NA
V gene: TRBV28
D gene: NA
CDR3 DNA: TGTGCCAGCAGTGTCGGGACGGGTACGCGGGGCTACACCTTC
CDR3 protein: CASSVGTGTRGYTF

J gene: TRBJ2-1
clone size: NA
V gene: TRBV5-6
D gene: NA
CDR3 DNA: TGTGCCAGCAGCTTCGTTGGCGCGTTCAATGAGCAGTTCTTC
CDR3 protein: CASSFVGAFNEQFF

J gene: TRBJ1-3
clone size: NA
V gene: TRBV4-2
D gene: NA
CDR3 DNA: TGTGCCAGCAGCCAAGGTGGGGGTAGGTTGTCTGGAAACACCATATATTTT
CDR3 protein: CASSQGGGRLSGNTIYF

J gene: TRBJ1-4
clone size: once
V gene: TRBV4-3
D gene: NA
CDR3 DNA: TGCGCCAGCAGCCAAGACAGCGGCACTAATGAAAAACTGTTTTTT
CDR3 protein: CASSQDSGTNEKLFF

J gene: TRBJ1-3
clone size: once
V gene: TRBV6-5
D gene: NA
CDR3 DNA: TGTGCCAGCAGCCTTGGAGGGGCCGGTGGAAACACCATATATTTT
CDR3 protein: CASSLGGAGGNTIYF

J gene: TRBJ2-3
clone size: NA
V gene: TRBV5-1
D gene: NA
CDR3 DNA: TGCGCCAGCAGCCCGTCATCTAGCACAGATACGCAGTATTTT
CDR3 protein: CASSPSSSTDTQYF

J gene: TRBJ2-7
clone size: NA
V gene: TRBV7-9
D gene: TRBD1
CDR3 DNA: TGTGCCAGCAGCTTGACAGGGGCCCCGGGGGAGCAGTACTTC
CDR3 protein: CASSLTGAPGEQYF

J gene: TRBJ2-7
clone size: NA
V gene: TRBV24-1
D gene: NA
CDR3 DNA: TGTGCCACCAGTGATGCAGGGACCTACGAGCAGTACTTC
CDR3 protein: CATSDAGTYEQYF

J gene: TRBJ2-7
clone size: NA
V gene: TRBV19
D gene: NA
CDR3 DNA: TGTGCCAGTAGTATCGTCAGCGAGCCCCCACCCTACGAGCAGTACTTC
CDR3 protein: CASSIVSEPPPYEQYF